What follows are 17 T cell receptor beta chains derived from one specimen sequenced in a study of T cells in Graves' hyperthyroidism and ophthalmopathy. Amplified regions were TCR beta CDR3 sequences from RNA transcripts. The HTBI primer set was used in a first-round RT-PCR of the TCR CDR3. Using its own MiXCR run on the multiplex PCR reads, TCRdb lists one record per CDR3 protein. The sample holds fewer than 650,000 distinct CDR3 sequences, about 15% seen once. Sequencing used blood. The receptors here all came from a woman aged 40 to 50 with Graves' ophthalmopathy.

This clonotype was counted many times. This sequence joins TRBV2 and TRBJ2-7; D possibly corresponds to TRBD1 (5 bases). There are 12 residues in the CDR3. V lost 9 bases to trimming and J lost 6 bases, with 15 bases between them. Germline V gives CDR1 SNHLY, CDR2 FYNNEI. CDR3: CARTNPRGEQYF. CDR3 sequence (DNA): TGTGCCAGGACCAATCCAAGGGGCGAGCAGTACTTC.

This clonotype showed up many times. The V gene is TRBV28, the J gene TRBJ2-7; 7 bases match TRBD2. Trimming removed 5 bases from V and 10 bases from J; junction bases left unmatched: 5. This CDR3 region has 11 residues. The V gene's germline CDR1 is MDHEN and CDR2 SYDVKM. In nucleotides, the CDR3 is TGTGCCAGCAGTCTTAAGCGGGACCAGTACTTC. It yields the protein CASSLKRDQYF.

In this sample, this clonotype turned up many times. The rearrangement uses TRBV12-3 or TRBV12-4 and TRBJ2-1, with D perhaps TRBD2 (6 bases). V was clipped by 5 bases and J by 0 bases, with 14 bases between them. The CDR3 sequence is 16 residues long. The CDR3 DNA reads TGTGCCAGCAGTGCCCCTCTAGCGAGCTCCTACAATGAGCAGTTCTTC. The encoded protein is CASSAPLASSYNEQFF.

In this sample, this clonotype turned up many times. The chain carries TRBV20-1 and TRBJ2-5; D not certain. This CDR3 has 11 amino acids. Germline lookup yields CDR1 DFQATT and CDR2 SNEGSKA (reference sequence). With 3 bases removed from V and 3 bases from J, the gap between germline ends came to 5 bases. CDR3 sequence: CSASREETQYF. The CDR3 coding sequence is TGCAGTGCTAGCCGGGAAGAGACCCAGTACTTC.

In this sample, this clonotype turned up many times. The chain uses TRBV28 and TRBJ2-5, with 13 positions matching TRBD2. This CDR3 region has 16 residues. CDR1 MDHEN and CDR2 SYDVKM come from the germline V gene. After removal of 4 bases from V and 5 bases from J, the junction contained 7 bases not matched to a gene. CDR3: CASSWTSGSSVETQYF. The CDR3 nucleotides are TGTGCCAGCAGTTGGACTAGCGGGAGTTCGGTGGAGACCCAGTACTTC.

This clonotype was seen repeatedly, ten times or more. The chain is built from TRBV28 and TRBJ2-7; 9 bases line up with TRBD1. Germline V gene lookup returns CDR1 MDHEN and CDR2 SYDVKM. The length of the CDR3 is 15 residues. With V trimmed by 5 bases and J by 4 bases, 9 bases remained unmatched. The CDR3 DNA reads as TGTGCCAGCAGTCGTTCAGGCGGGACAGGGTACGAGCAGTACTTC. Amino acids: CASSRSGGTGYEQYF. The full variable domain, rest sourced from reference TRBV28 and TRBJ2-7, is DVKVTQSSRYLVKRTGEKVFLECVQDMDHENMFWYRQDPGLGLRLIYFSYDVKMKEKGDIPEGYSVSREKKERFSLILESASTNQTSMYLCASSRSGGTGYEQYFGPGTRLTVT.

Details on this clonotype: A read error may explain this, as a much larger clone is one base away. The chain has TRBV6-2 or TRBV6-3 and TRBJ2-4, with D possibly being TRBD2 (5 bases). CDR3 length: 13 amino acids. Germline V CDR1 and CDR2: MNHEY, SVGEGT. Here the CDR3 DNA reads TGTACCAGCAGTTCGAGGGCGCGATCGGTGTGGTACTTC. Its translation is CTSSSRARSVWYF.

This clonotype was found a few times. As the CDR3 is not closed by the conserved phenylalanine or tryptophan, this likely results from a read error. The J gene is TRBJ2-5, the V gene TRBV11-2; 8 nucleotides match TRBD2. Germline trimming cut 6 bases from V and 7 bases from J; bases unmatched to any gene: 19. The CDR3 spans 17 residues. CDR1 is SGHAT, CDR2 FQNNGV, per germline. CDR3 residues: CASRPKGFAGGFGTQYL. CDR3 sequence (DNA): TGTGCCAGCAGGCCGAAAGGCTTTGCGGGAGGTTTTGGGACCCAGTACCTC.

This clonotype was detected many times. The gene calls are TRBV6-1 and TRBJ1-1; D unclear. The V end was cut by 5 bases, the J end by 0 bases, with 10 bases between. Germline CDR1 is MNHNS and CDR2 is SASEGT. The CDR3 is 14 residues long. CDR3 nucleotides: TGTGCCAGCAGTATATCCGGGGTGAACACTGAAGCTTTCTTT. Translating it yields CASSISGVNTEAFF.

This clonotype was detected many times. The V and J genes are TRBV28 and TRBJ2-5; no clear D gene. This CDR3 is 15 amino acids long. Germline V gene lookup returns CDR1 MDHEN and CDR2 SYDVKM. Deletions cut 4 bases from V and 5 bases from J, with 17 bases between. CDR3 nucleotides: TGTGCCAGCAGTTCCCCCAACCCAGGAGCGGAGACCCAGTACTTC. Its translation: CASSSPNPGAETQYF.

This clonotype has a count of ten or more. The chain couples TRBV7-2 to TRBJ2-5; the D is unclear. CDR3 length: 16 amino acids. Per the germline V gene, CDR1 is SGHTA and CDR2 is FQGNSA. The V gene lost 5 bases and the J gene lost 2 bases, with 18 bases spanning the gap. The CDR3 nucleotides read TGTGCCAGCAGCCTCGGACCCCCCGACCTACAAGAGACCCAGTACTTC. It codes for CASSLGPPDLQETQYF.

This clonotype was seen many times. The chain combines TRBV12-3 or TRBV12-4 with TRBJ2-6, with TRBD2 matching over 10 bases. The CDR3 covers 17 residues. Germline trimming cut 6 bases from V and 0 bases from J; bases unmatched to any gene: 5. The CDR3 reads CASSELAGNSGANVLTF. As DNA, the CDR3 is TGTGCCAGCAGCGAACTAGCGGGGAACTCTGGGGCCAACGTCCTGACTTTC.

This clonotype was recorded once. J is TRBJ1-1 and V is TRBV6-2 or TRBV6-3, with 8 bases that match TRBD1. The CDR3 covers 15 residues. The V and J ends lost 4 bases and 3 bases, in that order; junction bases with no gene match: 7. Looked up from germline, CDR1 is MNHEY and CDR2 is SVGEGT. The DNA of the CDR3 is TGTGCCAGCAGTTTGACAGGGGTGAGTGACACTGAAGCTTTCTTT. It codes for CASSLTGVSDTEAFF.

This chain connects TRBV30 to TRBJ1-1, with 9 bases matching TRBD1. V shed 4 bases and J 6 bases; nucleotides not matched to a gene: 9. The CDR3 extends over 14 amino acids. Germline assignment: CDR1 GTSNPN and CDR2 SVGIG (reference sequence). The CDR3 loop is CAWIMDRGIAEAFF. CDR3 bases: TGTGCCTGGATTATGGACAGGGGTATTGCTGAAGCTTTCTTT.

This clonotype has a count of ten or more. The chain uses TRBV7-2 and TRBJ2-7, with 8 bases that match TRBD2. Germline assignment: CDR1 SGHTA and CDR2 FQGNSA. The trim removed 1 base at V and 12 bases at J, leaving 5 bases unmatched. This CDR3 spans 12 amino acids. The CDR3, as DNA: TGTGCCAGCAGCTTAGACGGGGGGGAATCGTACTTC. Its translation is CASSLDGGESYF. The full variable domain, with the rest looked up from reference TRBV7-2 and TRBJ2-7, is GAGVSQSPSNKVTEKGKDVELRCDPISGHTALYWYRQSLGQGLEFLIYFQGNSAPDKSGLPSDRFSAERTGGSVSTLTIQRTQQEDSAVYLCASSLDGGESYFGPGTRLTVT.

This clonotype was observed many times. This chain joins TRBV2 and TRBJ2-7; no clear D gene. CDR3 size: 14 residues. The germline gives CDR1 SNHLY, CDR2 FYNNEI. V shed 6 bases and J shed 6 bases, with 18 bases lying between them. The CDR3 DNA reads TGTGCCAGCAGGGCGAGGTCCCCTACTCTCGAGCAGTACTTC. Translating it yields CASRARSPTLEQYF.

This clonotype was seen ten or more times. The chain carries TRBV12-5 and TRBJ2-2; D may correspond to TRBD1 or TRBD2 (6 bases each). Trimming removed 5 bases from V and 1 base from J, with 14 bases in between. Germline loops: CDR1 LGHNT, CDR2 FRNRAP. CDR3 length equals 16 residues. The CDR3 nucleotides read TGTGCTAGTGGTCCCTGGGGGCGGGAGAACACCGGGGAGCTGTTTTTT. Translated: CASGPWGRENTGELFF.